This T cell receptor (beta chain) is drawn from a study of shared clonotypes between healthy human individuals. Overall study findings and caveats: Across subsets, estimated richness was generally greater for naive than for memory populations. A handful of donors held about 5% of naive CD4 clonotypes in common.

Sequencing used immunoSEQ multiplex PCR; TCRdb keeps in-frame clones, though not all of them. The sample consists of over 300,000 clones, roughly 84% of them appearing once. Germline-derived CDR1 and CDR2 are SGHNT and YYREEE (reference sequence). The CDR3 extends over 13 amino acids. After removal of 9 bases from V and 1 base from J, the junction contained 7 bases not matched to a gene. To note about this clone: No antigen is known for it.

Sequencing used memory CD8+ T cells sorted from blood. Subset noted: CD45RO+ cells pooled with CCR7-negative TemRA cells. This receptor was obtained from a man between 18 and 35 years old in good health. J is TRBJ2-7 and V is TRBV5-4, with 7 positions matching TRBD1. The CDR3 sequence: CATHRQGSYEQYF. The DNA of the CDR3 is TGTGCCACCCATCGACAGGGATCCTACGAGCAGTACTTC.